Listed here is a single T cell receptor beta chain. Method: immunoSEQ multiplex PCR; TCRdb's copy keeps in-frame clones and lacks some. The sample shows fewer than 250,000 clones, 83% of them seen only once. The data are from a study of blood T cell repertoires in COVID-19. Study-wide background: The United States, Italy and Spain were the sources of the acute and convalescent COVID-19 samples. PBMCs, B-cell-depleted T cells, or T cells provided the cDNA or gDNA that made up the material.

The clonotype originates from a woman aged 40 to 50 with active or convalescent COVID-19. The sequencing input was peripheral blood.

The CDR3 sequence: CASSLALGPGDTEAFF. CDR3 DNA sequence: TGTGCCAGCAGCTTAGCGCTTGGGCCGGGGGACACTGAAGCTTTCTTT. The chain has TRBV7-9 and TRBJ1-1; tentative D call: TRBD1 (5 bases). The CDR3 loop spans 16 amino acids. The V and J ends lost 0 bases and 3 bases respectively, with 14 bases between them. Germline V gene lookup returns CDR1 SEHNR and CDR2 FQNEAQ (reference sequence).